These 26 T cell receptor beta chains were all obtained from the same sample, sequenced in a study of regulatory T cells in long-lasting Graves disease listed by TCRdb under 2021. The time point label on this specimen signifies: newly diagnosed GD, antithyroid drugs for less than 3 months. For both TCR sequencing and RNA sequencing, RNA was extracted from PBMCs using TRIzol. The method was multiplex PCR. The listed sequencing device is Illumina HiSeq 4000. To build TCR beta libraries, CDR3 regions were amplified by Arm-PCR using iRepertoire HTBI primers. The raw public data were reprocessed by TCRdb itself: fastp quality trimming at Q25, MiXCR clonotype calling, in-frame beta chains only. Entries are consolidated by CDR3 protein sequence, retaining the most common genes and DNA. The sample table contains some 220,000 distinct CDR3 sequences; only one count was recorded for roughly 19% of them. Clones ranked in the top ten supply around 11% of the sample.

Separately, the same data were catalogued under a study of T cells in Graves' hyperthyroidism and ophthalmopathy.

Source: peripheral blood mononuclear cells (PBMCs), taken at new diagnosis, from a patient treated with antithyroid drugs. These receptors all stem from a woman between 25 and 40 years old with Graves disease. Donor details come from another sample of the same person, matched by shared clones.

This clonotype was picked up many times. The rearrangement links TRBV28 to TRBJ1-6; maybe TRBD1 (6 bases). Germline loops: CDR1 MDHEN, CDR2 SYDVKM. This CDR3 is built from 17 residues. Trimming removed 6 bases from V and 13 bases from J, with 28 bases in between. This CDR3 is CASRGVLGGQLFTPLHF. The CDR3 DNA follows: TGTGCCAGCAGGGGGGTCCTTGGGGGGCAGCTATTCACCCCCCTCCACTTT.

This clonotype was counted many times. The V call is TRBV7-9, the J call TRBJ2-1; a weak D match, TRBD1 (5 bases). Trimming removed 2 bases at V and 6 bases at J, with 8 bases between. CDR1 SEHNR and CDR2 FQNEAQ come from the germline V gene (reference sequence). The CDR3 sequence is 13 residues long. CDR3 DNA: TGTGCCAGCAGCTTAACTGGGGCCAATGAGCAGTTCTTC. Protein sequence: CASSLTGANEQFF.

Note on this clonotype: The CDR3 carries no conserved terminal phenylalanine or tryptophan, so it likely arises from a read error. V and J are TRBV4-1 and TRBJ2-2; 8 bases are shared with TRBD1. This CDR3 is 15 amino acids long. V lost 5 bases, J lost 2 bases, and 4 bases stayed unmatched. CDR1 is MGHRA, CDR2 YSYEKL, per germline. Here the CDR3 DNA reads TGCGCCAGCAGCTCGCAGGGGGCTAACACCGGGGAGCTGTTTCTT. This gives the protein CASSSQGANTGELFL.

This clonotype was recorded many times. The V call is TRBV30, the J call TRBJ1-1, with D possibly TRBD1 on 6 matching bases. The V end lost 3 bases, the J end lost 1 base, and 9 bases lay between the germline ends. CDR1 is GTSNPN and CDR2 is SVGIG in the germline V gene (reference sequence). The CDR3 consists of 13 residues. The CDR3 protein is CAWRQTGNTEAFF. The CDR3 DNA follows: TGTGCCTGGAGGCAGACAGGGAACACTGAAGCTTTCTTT. The entire variable domain, with the rest obtained from reference TRBV30 and TRBJ1-1, is as follows: SQTIHQWPATLVQPVGSPLSLECTVEGTSNPNLYWYRQAAGRGLQLLFYSVGIGQISSEVPQNLSASRPQDRQFILSSKKLLLSDSGFYLCAWRQTGNTEAFFGQGTRLTVV.

This clonotype was seen only a few times. The chain carries TRBV6-2 or TRBV6-3 and TRBJ2-7, with 10 bases that match TRBD2. The CDR3 is 14 amino acids. Germline V gene lookup returns CDR1 MNHEY and CDR2 SVGEGT. The V segment lost 5 bases and the J segment 4 bases; nucleotides outside the gene matches: 5. This chain's CDR3 is CASSESAGGYEQYF. CDR3 in DNA: TGTGCCAGCAGTGAATCAGCGGGAGGGTACGAGCAGTACTTC.

This clonotype appeared many times. The chain couples TRBV19 to TRBJ1-4; 8 bases map to TRBD1. Germline V gene sequence: CDR1 LNHDA, CDR2 SQIVND (reference sequence). This CDR3 has 15 residues. The trim removed 5 bases at V and 7 bases at J, leaving 9 bases unmatched. The CDR3 loop reads CASSAPQGVSEKLFF. CDR3 DNA sequence: TGTGCCAGTAGTGCCCCACAGGGGGTAAGTGAAAAACTGTTTTTT.

This clonotype was seen at least ten times. The chain links TRBV9 to TRBJ2-1, with D maybe TRBD1 (5 bases). The germline V gene encodes CDR1 SGDLS and CDR2 YYNGEE. The CDR3 runs to 14 residues. The V end lost 4 bases, the J end lost 15 bases, and 23 bases lay between the germline ends. The CDR3 DNA reads TGTGCCAGCAGCCCCCGGGCGGACAAGGGGTCGTGGTTCTTC. Encoded protein: CASSPRADKGSWFF.

With respect to this clonotype: This clone may be a read error of a much larger clone one base away. CDR3 sequence reads: CASSLGLAEGIYNEQFF. The CDR3 bases are TGTGCCAGCAGCTTAGGATTAGCGGAAGGAATCTACAATGAGCAGTTCTTC. The chain carries TRBV13 and TRBJ2-1; possibly TRBD2 for D (6 bases). V dropped 0 bases and J dropped 3 bases, with 15 bases sitting between them. The CDR3 consists of 17 residues. Germline V CDR1 and CDR2: PRHDT, FYEKMQ (reference sequence).

In its sample, this clonotype was seen many times. This rearrangement joins TRBV11-3 to TRBJ1-2; D call uncertain. V was clipped by 3 bases and J by 6 bases, with 11 bases between them. CDR1 and CDR2 (germline): SGHNT, YENEEA. The CDR3 spans 13 residues. Written as DNA, the CDR3 is TGTGCCAGCAGCTTGAGACCGAGCCATGGCTACACCTTC. Its translation is CASSLRPSHGYTF.

This clonotype was found many times. The chain carries TRBV30 and TRBJ2-2, with 11 nucleotides matching TRBD2. The CDR3 runs to 16 residues. J was trimmed by 0 bases and V by 4 bases; bases with no gene match: 4. Germline V lookup: CDR1 GTSNPN, CDR2 SVGIG (reference sequence). CDR3 residues: CAWNGLAGANTGELFF. The CDR3 DNA follows: TGTGCCTGGAATGGACTAGCGGGCGCGAACACCGGGGAGCTGTTTTTT.

The CDR3 region is CSARDGTEVFYEQYF. In nucleotides, the CDR3 is TGCAGTGCTAGAGATGGGACAGAAGTTTTCTACGAGCAGTACTTC. V usage is TRBV20-1 and J usage is TRBJ2-7; TRBD1 matches 7 bases. The ends lost 0 bases at V and 3 bases at J; junction bases unmatched: 8. Germline CDR1 DFQATT, CDR2 SNEGSKA (reference sequence). The CDR3 loop spans 15 amino acids.

This clonotype was counted at least ten times. This chain joins TRBV24-1 and TRBJ2-2; D possibly matches TRBD1 or TRBD2 (5 bases each). The germline V gene encodes CDR1 KGHDR and CDR2 SFDVKD. V lost 1 base and J 4 bases, leaving 18 bases between the germline ends. The CDR3 consists of 18 residues. CDR3 coding DNA: TGTGCCACCAGTGATTTCCGGAGTGGGGGTACAATCACCGGGGAGCTGTTTTTT. Protein sequence: CATSDFRSGGTITGELFF.

This clonotype was observed at least ten times. The chain uses TRBV28 and TRBJ1-4, with no clear D. CDR1 and CDR2 (germline): MDHEN, SYDVKM. The CDR3 length is 14 residues. V lost 3 bases to trimming and J lost 1 base, with 6 bases between them. As DNA, the CDR3 is TGTGCCAGCAGTTTTAGGTTAACTAATGAAAAACTGTTTTTT. As protein: CASSFRLTNEKLFF.

This clonotype showed up many times. V usage is TRBV2 and J usage is TRBJ1-4, with TRBD1 matching over 7 bases. Germline trimming cut 5 bases from V and 9 bases from J; bases unmatched to any gene: 9. CDR3 length: 14 residues. Germline V gene sequence: CDR1 SNHLY, CDR2 FYNNEI. The chain's CDR3 is CASSSPRTGQKLFF. For the CDR3, the DNA is TGTGCCAGCAGTAGCCCCCGGACAGGTCAAAAACTGTTTTTT.

This clonotype appeared many times. The CDR3 nucleotides read TGCAGTGCTAGAGAGGGTAGCGGGGGCCAAGAGACCCAGTACTTC. Protein product: CSAREGSGGQETQYF. The V and J genes are TRBV20-1 and TRBJ2-5, with TRBD2 matching over 9 bases. Germline V lookup: CDR1 DFQATT, CDR2 SNEGSKA (reference sequence). This CDR3 is 15 amino acids long. With V trimmed by 0 bases and J by 1 base, 3 bases remained unmatched.

The chain uses TRBV2 and TRBJ2-7; a weak D match, TRBD2 (6 bases). The CDR3 is made up of 13 amino acids. V lost 5 bases to trimming and J lost 1 base, with 9 bases between them. Per the germline V gene, CDR1 is SNHLY and CDR2 is FYNNEI. Here the CDR3 DNA reads TGTGCCAGCAGTCGGGAGACGTCCTACGAGCAGTACTTC. This sequence encodes CASSRETSYEQYF. The full variable domain, rest sourced from reference TRBV2 and TRBJ2-7, is EPEVTQTPSHQVTQMGQEVILRCVPISNHLYFYWYRQILGQKVEFLVSFYNNEISEKSEIFDDQFSVERPDGSNFTLKIRSTKLEDSAMYFCASSRETSYEQYFGPGTRLTVT.

This clonotype was seen once. A far bigger clonotype differs at one base, so this is likely a read error. The V gene is TRBV6-5, the J gene TRBJ2-3; 11 bases line up with TRBD1. Near its end, the DNA agrees better with TRBJ1-1, so the J call may be wrong. This CDR3 has 15 amino acids. The germline CDR1 and CDR2 sequences are MNHEY and SVGAGI. The CDR3 is CASSYSRTGGSEAFF. CDR3 nucleotide sequence: TGTGCCAGCAGTTACTCAAGGACAGGGGGCTCTGAAGCTTTCTTT.

This clonotype came up many times. This rearrangement joins TRBV27 to TRBJ2-4, with 10 nucleotides matching TRBD1. Trimming cost V 8 bases and J 6 bases; bases outside gene matches: 1. There are 12 residues in the CDR3. CDR1 and CDR2 (germline): MNHEY, SMNVEV (reference sequence). CDR3 nucleotide sequence: TGTGCCAGCGACAGGGGGCTAAACATTCAGTACTTC. Translated: CASDRGLNIQYF.

The chain couples TRBV7-9 to TRBJ2-2; 9 bases are a match to TRBD2. With V trimmed by 2 bases and J by 2 bases, 9 bases remained unmatched. The CDR3 loop spans 18 amino acids. CDR1 and CDR2 (germline): SEHNR, FQNEAQ (reference sequence). The CDR3 DNA sequence: TGTGCCAGCAGCTTAATTGGCGCGGGGGGGCCCAACACCGGGGAGCTGTTTTTT. Translation gives CASSLIGAGGPNTGELFF.

This clonotype was counted ten times or more. J is TRBJ1-2 and V is TRBV3-1, with D perhaps matching TRBD1 (5 bases). Trimming pared 7 bases from V and 1 base from J, leaving 13 bases between. CDR1 is LGHDT and CDR2 is YNNKEL in the germline V gene (reference sequence). This CDR3 has 14 amino acids. The CDR3 here is CASTLGTVNYGYTF. CDR3 sequence (DNA): TGTGCCAGCACCTTAGGGACGGTTAACTATGGCTACACCTTC.

The chain is built from TRBV6-1 and TRBJ1-3, with D maybe TRBD1 (5 bases). The CDR3 contains 15 residues. In germline, CDR1 is MNHNS, CDR2 SASEGT. The V end lost 3 bases, the J end lost 1 base, and 10 bases lay between the germline ends. The CDR3 here is CASSEDNTSGNTIYF. In DNA, the CDR3 is TGTGCCAGCAGTGAGGACAATACGTCTGGAAACACCATATATTTT.

This clonotype was observed at least ten times. The chain recombines TRBV20-1 with TRBJ2-7; 9 positions agree with TRBD1. V lost 3 bases to trimming and J lost 4 bases; unmatched junction nucleotides: 4. This CDR3 contains 13 residues. Germline CDR1 and CDR2: DFQATT and SNEGSKA (reference sequence). The CDR3, as DNA: TGCAGTGCTAGGGGGACAGGGCCGTACGAGCAGTACTTC. This gives the protein CSARGTGPYEQYF.

In nucleotides, the CDR3 is TGTGCCAGCAGTATGACCCGGGACCGAGGGAATTCACCCCTCCACTTT. This translates into CASSMTRDRGNSPLHF. The rearrangement uses TRBV6-1 and TRBJ1-6; tentative D call: TRBD1 (5 bases). Per germline, CDR1 MNHNS and CDR2 SASEGT. CDR3 length: 16 amino acids. The V gene lost 5 bases and the J gene lost 7 bases, with 18 bases spanning the gap.

This clonotype was recorded many times. The gene calls are TRBV2 and TRBJ1-1; D ambiguous. The V and J ends lost 8 bases and 0 bases respectively, with 10 bases between them. This CDR3 is built from 13 residues. Germline V gene data show CDR1 as SNHLY and CDR2 as FYNNEI. The CDR3 DNA reads as TGTGCCAGCGGCGACAACCTGAACACTGAAGCTTTCTTT. The encoded protein is CASGDNLNTEAFF.

This clonotype showed up many times. This sequence joins TRBV7-9 and TRBJ2-1, with 14 bases that match TRBD2. Germline V CDR1 and CDR2: SEHNR, FQNEAQ (reference sequence). Germline trimming cut 6 bases from V and 8 bases from J; bases unmatched to any gene: 9. The CDR3 length is 16 residues. The CDR3 nucleotides read TGTGCCAGCAGTCGAACCAGACTAGCGGGAGGGCATGAGCAGTTCTTC. It encodes CASSRTRLAGGHEQFF.

This clonotype was recorded many times. The genes are TRBV7-9 and TRBJ2-2, with a tentative D call TRBD2 (5 bases). Germline-derived CDR1 and CDR2 are SEHNR and FQNEAQ (reference sequence). This CDR3 contains 17 residues. V lost 8 bases and J 5 bases, leaving 24 bases between the germline ends. For the CDR3, the DNA is TGTGCCAGCCAGGATCGGCTACGGGCCCCGGGGACCGGGGAGCTGTTTTTT. It translates to CASQDRLRAPGTGELFF.